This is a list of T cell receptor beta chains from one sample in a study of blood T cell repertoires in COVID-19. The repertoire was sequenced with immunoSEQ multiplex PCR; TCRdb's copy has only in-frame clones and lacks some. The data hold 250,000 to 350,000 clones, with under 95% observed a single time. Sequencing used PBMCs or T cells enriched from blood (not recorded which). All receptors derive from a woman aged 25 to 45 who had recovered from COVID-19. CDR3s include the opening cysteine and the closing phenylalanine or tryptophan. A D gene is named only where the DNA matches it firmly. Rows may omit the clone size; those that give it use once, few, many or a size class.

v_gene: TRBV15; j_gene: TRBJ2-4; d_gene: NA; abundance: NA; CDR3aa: CATSSRTGSLGLAKNIQYF; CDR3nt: TGTGCCACCAGCAGCCGGACGGGAAGTTTGGGATTAGCCAAAAACATTCAGTACTTC
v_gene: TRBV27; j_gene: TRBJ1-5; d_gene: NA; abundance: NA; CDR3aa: CASSPGAGNQPQHF; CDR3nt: TGTGCCAGCAGTCCAGGGGCGGGCAATCAGCCCCAGCATTTT
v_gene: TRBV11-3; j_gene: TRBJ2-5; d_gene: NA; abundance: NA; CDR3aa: CASSLARGLKTQYF; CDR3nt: TGTGCCAGCAGCTTAGCGCGGGGCCTGAAGACCCAGTACTTC
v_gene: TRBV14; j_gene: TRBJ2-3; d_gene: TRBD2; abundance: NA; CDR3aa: CASSQEGGLDTQYF; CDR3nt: TGTGCCAGCAGCCAAGAGGGAGGGTTGGATACGCAGTATTTT
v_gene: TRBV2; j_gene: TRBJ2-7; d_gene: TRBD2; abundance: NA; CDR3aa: CASIRESGTSVSEQYF; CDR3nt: TGTGCCAGCATACGGGAGTCCGGGACTAGCGTTTCCGAGCAGTACTTC
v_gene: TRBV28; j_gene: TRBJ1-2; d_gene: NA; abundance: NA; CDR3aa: CASSLAVTYGYTF; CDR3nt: TGTGCCAGCAGTTTAGCAGTTACCTATGGCTACACCTTC
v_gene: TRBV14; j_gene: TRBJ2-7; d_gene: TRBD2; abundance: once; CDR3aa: CASSQLLAGGTYEQYF; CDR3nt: TGTGCCAGCAGCCAACTGCTAGCGGGAGGAACCTACGAGCAGTACTTC
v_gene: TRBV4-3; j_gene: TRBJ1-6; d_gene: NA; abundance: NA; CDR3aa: CASSQDGGSASPLHF; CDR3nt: TGCGCCAGCAGCCAAGATGGGGGGTCAGCTTCACCCCTCCACTTT
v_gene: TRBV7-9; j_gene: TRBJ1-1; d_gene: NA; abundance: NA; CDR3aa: CASSFGMNTEAFF; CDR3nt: TGTGCCAGCAGCTTTGGCATGAACACTGAAGCTTTCTTT
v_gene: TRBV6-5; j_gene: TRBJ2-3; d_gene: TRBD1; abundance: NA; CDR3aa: CASRGQVNTQYF; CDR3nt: TGTGCCAGCAGGGGACAGGTGAATACGCAGTATTTT
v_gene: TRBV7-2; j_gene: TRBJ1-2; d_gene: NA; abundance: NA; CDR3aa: CASSSSSPRSGYTF; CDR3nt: TGTGCCAGCAGCTCAAGTTCTCCGCGGAGTGGCTACACCTTC